Sequencing of this T cell receptor beta chain was carried out in a study of T-cell memory formation after mild COVID-19. Study results and limitations: Whether day 37 second-wave clones are SARS-CoV-2-specific was not confirmed.

Regarding this clonotype: Its specificity is not known.

Germline loops: CDR1 SNHLY, CDR2 FYNNEI. The V end was cut by 5 bases, the J end by 4 bases, with 15 bases between. This CDR3 has 15 amino acids. One entry per CDR3 protein results from TCRdb running MiXCR on the 5' RACE reads. The sample holds roughly 610,000 distinct CDR3 sequences; around 15% are singletons and the top ten take about 7.4%. Sequencing was done on a sample of PBMCs or a T cell subset sorted from them (not recorded which). The clonotype was recovered from an adult woman who had mild COVID-19 (a few samples of this study predate the infection). Cell type and time point are not known. The chain has TRBV2 and TRBJ1-5; D uncertain. The CDR3 loop reads CASSKDSQPNQPQHF. The CDR3, as DNA: TGTGCCAGCAGTAAAGATTCCCAACCTAATCAGCCCCAGCATTTT.